What follows are 10 T cell receptor beta chains derived from one specimen sequenced in a study of T-cell memory formation after mild COVID-19. TCRdb fed the 5' RACE reads into MiXCR, producing one record per CDR3 protein. The table includes 400,000 to 550,000 distinct CDR3 sequences, around a quarter detected once. The specimen was PBMCs or a T cell subset sorted from them (not recorded which). These receptors all stem from an adult woman who had mild COVID-19 (a few samples of this study predate the infection). Cell type and time point are not known.

This clonotype came up many times. The V call is TRBV5-1, the J call TRBJ2-1; D unclear. Germline CDR1 SGHRS, CDR2 YFSETQ. The CDR3 spans 16 residues. The ends were cut back, 2 bases at V and 3 bases at J, with 15 bases in the middle. The CDR3 region is CASSFNGGSDYNEQFF. The CDR3 DNA is TGCGCCAGCAGCTTTAATGGCGGATCGGACTACAATGAGCAGTTCTTC. Full variable domain (remainder filled in from reference TRBV5-1 and TRBJ2-1): KAGVTQTPRYLIKTRGQQVTLSCSPISGHRSVSWYQQTPGQGLQFLFEYFSETQRNKGNFPGRFSGRQFSNSRSEMNVSTLELGDSALYLCASSFNGGSDYNEQFFGPGTRLTVL.

As DNA, the CDR3 is TGCGCCAGCAGTCCCGGACAGGGGTATCAGACCCAGTACTTC. Its translation is CASSPGQGYQTQYF. The chain recombines TRBV5-1 with TRBJ2-5; 9 bases match TRBD1. The CDR3 sequence is 14 residues long. The V segment lost 5 bases and the J segment 6 bases; nucleotides outside the gene matches: 8. The germline CDR1 and CDR2 sequences are SGHRS and YFSETQ.

The chain combines TRBV12-3 or TRBV12-4 with TRBJ2-2, with D hard to call. Trimming took off 11 bases at V and 2 bases at J, with 12 bases between the two ends. The CDR3 contains 13 residues. The CDR3 sequence is CACHVPNTGELFF. The CDR3 bases are TGTGCCTGCCACGTTCCAAACACCGGGGAGCTGTTTTTT.

V is TRBV7-3 and J is TRBJ2-6, with D possibly TRBD1 on 7 matching bases. The CDR3 covers 17 residues. The germline V and J ends were trimmed by 5 bases and 0 bases, with 14 bases remaining between them. Germline lookup yields CDR1 SGHTA and CDR2 FQGTGA. The CDR3 sequence is CASSPQGGSSGANVLTF. CDR3 bases: TGTGCCAGCAGCCCCCAGGGGGGTAGCTCTGGGGCCAACGTCCTGACTTTC. Combining the CDR3 with reference TRBV7-3 and TRBJ2-6 gives the whole variable domain GAGVSQTPSNKVTEKGKYVELRCDPISGHTALYWYRQSLGQGPEFLIYFQGTGAADDSGLPNDRFFAVRPEGSVSTLKIQRTERGDSAVYLCASSPQGGSSGANVLTFGAGSRLTVL.

CDR3 sequence: CASSLASDQMNTEAFF. CDR3 DNA: TGTGCCAGCAGCTTGGCTAGTGACCAGATGAACACTGAAGCTTTCTTT. V usage is TRBV5-5 and J usage is TRBJ1-1; D unclear. Trimming took off 0 bases at V and 0 bases at J, with 12 bases between the two ends. In germline, CDR1 is SGHKS, CDR2 YYEKEE (reference sequence). The CDR3 is 16 amino acids.

The chain employs TRBV10-3 and TRBJ2-1, with D maybe TRBD2 (5 bases). The V end lost 2 bases, the J end lost 1 base, and 12 bases lay between the germline ends. Germline V gives CDR1 ENHRY, CDR2 SYGVKD. This CDR3 spans 16 amino acids. CDR3 in amino acids: CAISEPAAQSYNEQFF. The CDR3 region has the DNA TGTGCCATCAGTGAGCCAGCGGCACAGTCCTACAATGAGCAGTTCTTC.

V and J are TRBV20-1 and TRBJ2-7; 14 nucleotides match TRBD2. CDR3 length equals 14 residues. The germline V gene has CDR1 DFQATT and CDR2 SNEGSKA (reference sequence). V was clipped by 4 bases and J by 4 bases; unmatched bases: 3. CDR3 DNA sequence: TGCAGTGCTAAAGGGACTAGCGGGAGTTACGAGCAGTACTTC. Encoded protein: CSAKGTSGSYEQYF.

The V gene is TRBV19, the J gene TRBJ2-3; D may be TRBD1 (7 bases). The CDR3 contains 13 residues. V lost 7 bases and J lost 3, with 11 bases in between. Germline V gene lookup returns CDR1 LNHDA and CDR2 SQIVND (reference sequence). CDR3: CASNPGGTDTQYF. Written as DNA, the CDR3 is TGTGCCAGTAATCCAGGGGGGACAGATACGCAGTATTTT. Full variable domain (rest looked up from reference TRBV19 and TRBJ2-3): DGGITQSPKYLFRKEGQNVTLSCEQNLNHDAMYWYRQDPGQGLRLIYYSQIVNDFQKGDIAEGYSVSREKKESFPLTVTSAQKNPTAFYLCASNPGGTDTQYFGPGTRLTVL.

The table lists this clonotype with a few counts. This chain links TRBV7-8 with TRBJ2-3; D not resolved. The CDR3 spans 15 residues. Germline CDR1 reads SGHVS; CDR2 reads FQNEAQ. The V end lost 3 bases, the J end lost 2 bases, and 12 bases lay between the germline ends. Written as DNA, the CDR3 is TGTGCCAGCAGCTTGGAAGGGCTCTACACAGATACGCAGTATTTT. It encodes CASSLEGLYTDTQYF.

This chain links TRBV5-1 with TRBJ2-5; 9 bases map to TRBD1. CDR3 length: 15 amino acids. The J segment lost 0 bases and the V segment lost 5 bases, leaving 5 bases of the junction unmatched. CDR1 and CDR2 from the germline V gene are SGHRS and YFSETQ. CDR3 amino acids: CASRWTGAHQETQYF. The CDR3 nucleotides are TGCGCCAGCAGATGGACAGGGGCACACCAAGAGACCCAGTACTTC.